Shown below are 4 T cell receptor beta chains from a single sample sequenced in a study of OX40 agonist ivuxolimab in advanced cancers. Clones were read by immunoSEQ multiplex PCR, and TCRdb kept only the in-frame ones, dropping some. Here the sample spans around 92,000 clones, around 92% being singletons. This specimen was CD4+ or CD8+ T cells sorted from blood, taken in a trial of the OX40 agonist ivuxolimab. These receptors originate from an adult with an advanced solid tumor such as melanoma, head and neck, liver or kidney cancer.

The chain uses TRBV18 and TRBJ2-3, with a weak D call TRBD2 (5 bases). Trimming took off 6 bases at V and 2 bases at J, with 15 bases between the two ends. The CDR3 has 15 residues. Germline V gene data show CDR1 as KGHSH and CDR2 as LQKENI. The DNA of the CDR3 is TGTGCCAGCTCCCTAGCCCCCGGAAACACAGATACGCAGTATTTT. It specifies CASSLAPGNTDTQYF.

The CDR3 is CASSSAAGGRNYYNEQFF. The CDR3 DNA sequence: TGCGCCAGCAGCTCAGCAGCGGGGGGCCGAAATTACTACAATGAGCAGTTCTTC. The V and J genes are TRBV5-1 and TRBJ2-1, with TRBD2 identical over 9 bases. Germline lookup yields CDR1 SGHRS and CDR2 YFSETQ. J was trimmed by 3 bases and V by 3 bases; bases with no gene match: 13. The CDR3 is 18 amino acids.

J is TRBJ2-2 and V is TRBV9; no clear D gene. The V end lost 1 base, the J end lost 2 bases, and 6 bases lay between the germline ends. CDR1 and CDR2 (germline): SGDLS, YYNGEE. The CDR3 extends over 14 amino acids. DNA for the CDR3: TGTGCCAGCAGCGTACGTCCAAACACCGGGGAGCTGTTTTTT. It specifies CASSVRPNTGELFF.

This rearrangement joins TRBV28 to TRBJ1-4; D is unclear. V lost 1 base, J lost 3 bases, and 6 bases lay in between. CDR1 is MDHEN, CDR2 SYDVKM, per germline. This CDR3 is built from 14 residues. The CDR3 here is CASSLYTSNEKLFF. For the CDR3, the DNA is TGTGCCAGCAGTTTATACACATCTAATGAAAAACTGTTTTTT.